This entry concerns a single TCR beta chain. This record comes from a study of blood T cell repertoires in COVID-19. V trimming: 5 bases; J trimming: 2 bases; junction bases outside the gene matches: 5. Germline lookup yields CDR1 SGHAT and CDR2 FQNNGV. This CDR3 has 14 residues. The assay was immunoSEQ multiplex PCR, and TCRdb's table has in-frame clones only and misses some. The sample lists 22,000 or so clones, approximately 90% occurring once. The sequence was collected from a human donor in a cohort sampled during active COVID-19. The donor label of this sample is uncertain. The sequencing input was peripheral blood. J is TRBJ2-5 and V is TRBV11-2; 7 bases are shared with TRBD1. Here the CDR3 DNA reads TGTGCCAGCAGCCCGGGACAGTTGCAAGAGACCCAGTACTTC. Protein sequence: CASSPGQLQETQYF.